This T cell receptor beta chain stems from a study of blood T cell repertoires in COVID-19. Study context: Collection of acute and convalescent COVID-19 samples took place in the United States, Italy and Spain. From T cells, B-cell-depleted T cells, or PBMCs came the material, which was cDNA or gDNA.

Generated by immunoSEQ multiplex PCR, the TCRdb table keeps only in-frame clones and is missing some. The repertoire has 280,000 or so clones, 85% of them found once; the top ten carry roughly 2.5%. There are 14 residues in the CDR3. V lost 6 bases to trimming and J lost 4 bases, with 13 bases between them. Looked up from germline, CDR1 is MDHEN and CDR2 is SYDVKM. The sequence derives from a woman aged 50 to 60 who had recovered from COVID-19. V gene TRBV28 combines with J gene TRBJ1-3; TRBD1 is a possible D gene (6 bases). Sequenced: PBMCs or T cells enriched from blood (not recorded which). The CDR3 DNA reads TGTGCCAGCAGCCCGGCAGGGGAAGGAAACACCATATATTTT. This encodes CASSPAGEGNTIYF.